This entry lists 20 T cell receptor beta chains sequenced from one sample in a study of regulatory T cells in long-lasting Graves disease. Indicated time point: persistent/refractory GD, antithyroid drugs over 5 years with positive TRAb. PBMC RNA served as the TCR library source. Arm-PCR of CDR3 regions with iRepertoire HTBI primers generated TCR beta libraries. Via MiXCR, TCRdb re-called the multiplex PCR reads, giving one row per CDR3 protein. The table includes over 300,000 distinct CDR3 sequences, around 20% detected once. This specimen consisted of peripheral blood mononuclear cells (PBMCs), obtained when the disease was refractory, from a patient treated with antithyroid drugs. Receptor source: a female donor with Graves disease.

The rearrangement links TRBV7-6 to TRBJ1-5, with a weak D call TRBD1 (6 bases). The CDR3 extends over 15 amino acids. CDR1 and CDR2 (germline): SGHVS, FNYEAQ. The V end lost 2 bases, the J end lost 6 bases, and 14 bases lay between the germline ends. The CDR3 nucleotides are TGTGCCAGCAGCTTATCTTCGGGGGCGGGTCAGCCCCAGCATTTT. It yields the protein CASSLSSGAGQPQHF. The whole variable domain, filled in from reference TRBV7-6 and TRBJ1-5, reads GAGVSQSPRYKVTKRGQDVALRCDPISGHVSLYWYRQALGQGPEFLTYFNYEAQQDKSGLPNDRFSAERPEGSISTLTIQRTEQRDSAMYRCASSLSSGAGQPQHFGDGTRLSIL.

This clonotype was recorded a few times. This sequence joins TRBV27 and TRBJ2-2; D is unresolved. The CDR3 totals 16 residues. The V and J ends lost 5 bases and 1 base respectively, with 14 bases between them. The germline CDR1 and CDR2 sequences are MNHEY and SMNVEV (reference sequence). The CDR3 sequence is CASSPIDMVNTGELFF. CDR3 bases: TGTGCCAGCAGTCCCATCGACATGGTGAACACCGGGGAGCTGTTTTTT.

This clonotype was found once. The gene calls are TRBV24-1 and TRBJ1-2; the D gene is possibly TRBD1 (6 bases). This CDR3 region has 14 residues. Trimming pared 5 bases from V and 2 bases from J, leaving 11 bases between. Germline V CDR1 and CDR2: KGHDR, SFDVKD. The CDR3 is CATSGTDRNYGYTF. The CDR3 region has the DNA TGTGCCACCAGTGGAACTGACAGGAACTATGGCTACACCTTC.

This clonotype showed up just a few times. The chain recombines TRBV9 with TRBJ1-2; no clear D gene. Trimming cost V 0 bases and J 0 bases, with 18 bases left between them. From germline, CDR1 is SGDLS and CDR2 YYNGEE. The CDR3 consists of 18 residues. The CDR3 spells CASSVAPAMDGANYGYTF. The CDR3 DNA is TGTGCCAGCAGCGTAGCTCCGGCGATGGACGGGGCTAACTATGGCTACACCTTC.

This clonotype was observed many times. V and J are TRBV7-8 and TRBJ1-5; D is perhaps TRBD1 (5 bases). CDR3 length equals 15 residues. V dropped 1 base and J dropped 4 bases, with 11 bases sitting between them. Germline V CDR1 and CDR2: SGHVS, FQNEAQ. The CDR3 here is CASSLVEGVNQPQHF. CDR3 nucleotide sequence: TGTGCCAGCAGCTTAGTCGAAGGGGTAAATCAGCCCCAGCATTTT.

This clonotype came up many times. The chain carries TRBV5-1 and TRBJ2-7; 7 bases fit TRBD1. V lost 4 bases, J lost 0 bases, and 7 bases stayed unmatched. This CDR3 region has 15 residues. Per germline, CDR1 SGHRS and CDR2 YFSETQ. CDR3 sequence reads: CASSVGTAFSYEQYF. DNA for the CDR3: TGCGCCAGCAGCGTTGGGACAGCGTTCTCCTACGAGCAGTACTTC.

A note on this clonotype: A read error may be the cause here, since a much bigger clone is one base away. V and J are TRBV12-3 or TRBV12-4 and TRBJ1-1; D is uncertain. This CDR3 contains 11 residues. CDR3 sequence reads: CAGSYTREAFF. CDR3 in DNA: TGTGCCGGCAGTTATACGCGCGAAGCTTTCTTT.

This clonotype was picked up many times. This CDR3 reads CASSSYYGTGDGYTF. The CDR3 DNA follows: TGTGCCAGCAGTTCTTACTATGGGACAGGAGATGGCTACACCTTC. This chain connects TRBV6-5 to TRBJ1-2; 8 positions agree with TRBD1. CDR1 MNHEY and CDR2 SVGAGI come from the germline V gene. This CDR3 region has 15 residues. Trimming at V came to 4 bases and at J to 6 bases, leaving 10 bases not matched to a gene.

This clonotype has at least ten counts. The chain recombines TRBV7-2 with TRBJ1-2, with D tentatively TRBD1 (5 bases). Trimming shortened V by 4 bases and J by 4 bases, and 19 bases separated the two germline ends. CDR1 is SGHTA and CDR2 is FQGNSA in the germline V gene. The CDR3 is 16 amino acids. In DNA, the CDR3 is TGTGCCAGCAGCTCCCGGGGGACTCTCAGCCCCTATGGCTACACCTTC. It specifies CASSSRGTLSPYGYTF. Using reference TRBV7-2 and TRBJ1-2 for the parts outside the CDR3, the full variable domain is GAGVSQSPSNKVTEKGKDVELRCDPISGHTALYWYRQSLGQGLEFLIYFQGNSAPDKSGLPSDRFSAERTGGSVSTLTIQRTQQEDSAVYLCASSSRGTLSPYGYTFGSGTRLTVV.

This clonotype was recorded at least ten times. J is TRBJ1-2 and V is TRBV6-2 or TRBV6-3, with no clear D. This CDR3 spans 13 amino acids. Trimming removed 5 bases at V and 4 bases at J, with 11 bases between. Germline loops: CDR1 MNHEY, CDR2 SVGEGT. The CDR3 nucleotides are TGTGCCAGCAGTGAATCGACAATCTATGGCTACACCTTC. Translation: CASSESTIYGYTF.

In its sample, this clonotype was seen a few times. In nucleotides, the CDR3 is TGTGCCAGCAGTGTACCAGGGGGTGGGGGGGCAAAAAACACCGGGGAGCTGTTTTTT. Its protein is CASSVPGGGGAKNTGELFF. The rearrangement uses TRBV28 and TRBJ2-2; D is perhaps TRBD1 or TRBD2 (7 bases each). The germline V and J ends were trimmed by 5 bases and 2 bases, with 24 bases remaining between them. The germline V gene encodes CDR1 MDHEN and CDR2 SYDVKM. The CDR3 totals 19 residues.

At least ten counts were recorded for this clonotype. CDR3 DNA: TGTGCCAGCAGTCCTCCGACCGGGACAGGGCGCTATGGCTACACCTTC. It codes for CASSPPTGTGRYGYTF. The chain carries TRBV28 and TRBJ1-2; TRBD1 agrees at 9 bases. CDR1 is MDHEN, CDR2 SYDVKM, per germline. Unmatched junction bases numbered 11, after V lost 5 bases and J lost 4 bases. The CDR3 length is 16 residues.

This clonotype occurred many times. V usage is TRBV2 and J usage is TRBJ2-5; either TRBD1 or TRBD2 may fit D (6 bases each). Germline V lookup: CDR1 SNHLY, CDR2 FYNNEI. Trimming removed 2 bases at V and 5 bases at J, with 12 bases between. The CDR3 sequence is 14 residues long. The CDR3 sequence: CASSEFTGAETQYF. The CDR3 coding sequence is TGTGCCAGCAGTGAATTCACGGGGGCGGAGACCCAGTACTTC.

V and J are TRBV5-1 and TRBJ2-2; D may be TRBD1 or TRBD2 (5 bases each). This CDR3 has 14 residues. Germline V gene data show CDR1 as SGHRS and CDR2 as YFSETQ. Trimming left V 0 bases short and J 4 bases short, with 7 bases between. This CDR3 is CASSLGDGTGELFF. The CDR3 nucleotides are TGCGCCAGCAGCTTGGGGGACGGCACCGGGGAGCTGTTTTTT.

This clonotype appeared many times. The rearrangement joins TRBV2 to TRBJ1-2, with D perhaps matching TRBD1 (5 bases). V lost 6 bases, J lost 3 bases, and 8 bases lay in between. The germline V gene encodes CDR1 SNHLY and CDR2 FYNNEI. The CDR3 sequence is 12 residues long. The CDR3 is CASRGDYYGYTF. The CDR3 DNA reads as TGTGCCAGCAGGGGGGATTACTATGGCTACACCTTC.

This clonotype was seen at least ten times. The chain couples TRBV3-1 to TRBJ1-4; D is unclear. CDR1 is LGHDT, CDR2 YNNKEL, per germline (reference sequence). The V gene lost 4 bases and the J gene lost 7 bases, with 10 bases spanning the gap. The CDR3 covers 13 residues. CDR3 amino acids: CASSREGREKLFF. DNA for the CDR3: TGTGCCAGCAGCCGGGAAGGGCGTGAAAAACTGTTTTTT.

The genes are TRBV7-8 and TRBJ2-2; tentatively, D is TRBD1 or TRBD2 (6 bases each). Germline lookup yields CDR1 SGHVS and CDR2 FQNEAQ. The CDR3 is 15 residues long. The V and J ends lost 5 bases and 4 bases respectively, with 14 bases between them. The chain's CDR3 is CASSPGAGFTGELFF. The CDR3 bases are TGTGCCAGCAGCCCAGGGGCGGGATTCACCGGGGAGCTGTTTTTT.

This clonotype was picked up many times. The rearrangement links TRBV6-1 to TRBJ1-1; possibly TRBD1 for D (6 bases). Per germline, CDR1 MNHNS and CDR2 SASEGT. Trimming cost V 5 bases and J 0 bases, with 10 bases left between them. This CDR3 is 14 amino acids long. The CDR3 sequence is CASSQGNMNTEAFF. DNA for the CDR3: TGTGCCAGCAGTCAGGGGAATATGAACACTGAAGCTTTCTTT.

Ten or more counts support this clonotype. This chain links TRBV6-1 with TRBJ2-3, with D uncertain. The CDR3 runs 14 residues. Trimming cost V 6 bases and J 0 bases, with 10 bases left between them. Looked up from germline, CDR1 is MNHNS and CDR2 is SASEGT. Here the CDR3 DNA reads TGTGCCAGCAGGAGATCAGCTAGCACAGATACGCAGTATTTT. This gives the protein CASRRSASTDTQYF.

This clonotype has a handful of counts. The chain couples TRBV5-5 to TRBJ2-7, with a weak D call TRBD2 (5 bases). Germline CDR1 is SGHKS and CDR2 is YYEKEE (reference sequence). V shed 4 bases and J shed 2 bases, with 10 bases lying between them. The CDR3 is 13 residues long. The CDR3: CASSPRETYEQYF. In DNA, the CDR3 is TGTGCCAGCAGCCCCCGGGAAACCTACGAGCAGTACTTC.